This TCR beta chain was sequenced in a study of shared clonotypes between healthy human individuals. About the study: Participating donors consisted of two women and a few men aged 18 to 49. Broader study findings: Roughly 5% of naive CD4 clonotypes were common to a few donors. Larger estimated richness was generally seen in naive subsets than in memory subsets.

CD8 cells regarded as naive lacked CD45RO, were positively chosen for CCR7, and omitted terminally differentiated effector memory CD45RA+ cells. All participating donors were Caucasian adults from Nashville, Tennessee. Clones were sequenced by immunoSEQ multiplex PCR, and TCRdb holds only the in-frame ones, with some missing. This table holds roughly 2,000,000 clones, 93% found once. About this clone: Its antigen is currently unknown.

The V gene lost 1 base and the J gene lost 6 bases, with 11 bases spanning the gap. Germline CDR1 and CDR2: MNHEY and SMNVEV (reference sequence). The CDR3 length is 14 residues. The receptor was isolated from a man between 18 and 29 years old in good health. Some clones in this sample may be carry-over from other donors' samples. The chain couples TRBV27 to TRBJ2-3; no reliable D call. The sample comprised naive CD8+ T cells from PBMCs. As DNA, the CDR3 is TGTGCCAGCAGTTTATTTCCCGCGTCGGATACGCAGTATTTT. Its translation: CASSLFPASDTQYF.